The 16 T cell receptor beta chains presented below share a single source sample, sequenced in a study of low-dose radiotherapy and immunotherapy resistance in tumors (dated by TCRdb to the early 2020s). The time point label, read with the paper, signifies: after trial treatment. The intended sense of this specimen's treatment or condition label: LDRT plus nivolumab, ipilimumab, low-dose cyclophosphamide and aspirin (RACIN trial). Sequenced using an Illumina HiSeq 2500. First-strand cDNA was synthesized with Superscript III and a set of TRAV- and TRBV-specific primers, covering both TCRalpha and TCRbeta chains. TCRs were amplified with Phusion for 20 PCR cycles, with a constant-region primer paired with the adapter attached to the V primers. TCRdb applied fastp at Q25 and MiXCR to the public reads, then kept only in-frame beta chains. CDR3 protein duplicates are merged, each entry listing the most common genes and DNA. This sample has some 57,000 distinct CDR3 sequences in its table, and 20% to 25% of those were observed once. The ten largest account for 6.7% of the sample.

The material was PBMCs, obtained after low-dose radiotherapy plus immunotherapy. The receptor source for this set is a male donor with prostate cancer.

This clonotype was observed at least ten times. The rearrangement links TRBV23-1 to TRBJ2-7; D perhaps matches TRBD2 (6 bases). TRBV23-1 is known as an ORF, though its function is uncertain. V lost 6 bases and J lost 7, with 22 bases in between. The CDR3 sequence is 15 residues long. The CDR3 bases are TGCGCCAGCAGCCTTCCGCCCGGGACTCGAGATGAGCAGTACTTC. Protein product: CASSLPPGTRDEQYF.

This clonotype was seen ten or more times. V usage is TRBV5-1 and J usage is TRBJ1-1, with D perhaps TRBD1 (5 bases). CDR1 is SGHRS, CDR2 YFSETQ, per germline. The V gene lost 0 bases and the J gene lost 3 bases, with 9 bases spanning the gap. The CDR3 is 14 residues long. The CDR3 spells CASSLGRADTEAFF. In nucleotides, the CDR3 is TGCGCCAGCAGCTTGGGCAGGGCGGACACTGAAGCTTTCTTT.

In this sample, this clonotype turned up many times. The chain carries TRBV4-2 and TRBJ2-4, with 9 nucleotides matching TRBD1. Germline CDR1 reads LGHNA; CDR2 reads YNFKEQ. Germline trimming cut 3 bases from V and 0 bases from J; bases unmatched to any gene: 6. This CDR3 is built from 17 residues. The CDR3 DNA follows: TGTGCCAGCAGCCATCTCCGGGACAGGGAAGCCAAAAACATTCAGTACTTC. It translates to CASSHLRDREAKNIQYF.

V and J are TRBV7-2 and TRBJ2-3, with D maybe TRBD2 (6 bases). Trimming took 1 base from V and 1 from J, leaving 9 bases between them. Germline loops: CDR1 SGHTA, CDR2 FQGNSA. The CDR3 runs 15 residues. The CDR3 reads CASSLGRRGTDTQYF. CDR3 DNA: TGTGCCAGCAGCTTAGGCAGGAGGGGCACAGATACGCAGTATTTT. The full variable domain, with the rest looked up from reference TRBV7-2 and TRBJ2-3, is GAGVSQSPSNKVTEKGKDVELRCDPISGHTALYWYRQSLGQGLEFLIYFQGNSAPDKSGLPSDRFSAERTGGSVSTLTIQRTQQEDSAVYLCASSLGRRGTDTQYFGPGTRLTVL.

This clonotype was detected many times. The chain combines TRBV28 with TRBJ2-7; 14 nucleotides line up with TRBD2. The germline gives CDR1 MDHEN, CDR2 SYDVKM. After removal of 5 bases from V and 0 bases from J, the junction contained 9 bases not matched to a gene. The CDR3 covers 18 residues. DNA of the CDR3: TGTGCCAGCAGTCTAGGGGGACTAGCGGGAGTGGGCTCCTACGAGCAGTACTTC. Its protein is CASSLGGLAGVGSYEQYF.

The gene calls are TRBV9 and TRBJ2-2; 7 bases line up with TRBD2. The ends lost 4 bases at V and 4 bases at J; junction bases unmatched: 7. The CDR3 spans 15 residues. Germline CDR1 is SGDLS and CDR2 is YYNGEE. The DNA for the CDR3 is TGTGCCAGCAGCCCCCTAGCGGCGATCACCGGGGAGCTGTTTTTT. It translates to CASSPLAAITGELFF.

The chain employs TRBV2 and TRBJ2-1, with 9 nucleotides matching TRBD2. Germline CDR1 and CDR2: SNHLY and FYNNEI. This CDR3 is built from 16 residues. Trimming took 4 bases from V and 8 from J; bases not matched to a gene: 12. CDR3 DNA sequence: TGTGCCAGCAGTGGCAGCGGGAGGCTTAGTATCCATGAGCAGTTCTTC. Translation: CASSGSGRLSIHEQFF.

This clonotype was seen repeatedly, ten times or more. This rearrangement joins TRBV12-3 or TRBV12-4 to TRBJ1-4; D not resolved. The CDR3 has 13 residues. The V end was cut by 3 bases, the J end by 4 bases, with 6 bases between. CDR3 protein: CASSFQFNEKLFF. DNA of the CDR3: TGTGCCAGCAGTTTTCAGTTTAATGAAAAACTGTTTTTT.

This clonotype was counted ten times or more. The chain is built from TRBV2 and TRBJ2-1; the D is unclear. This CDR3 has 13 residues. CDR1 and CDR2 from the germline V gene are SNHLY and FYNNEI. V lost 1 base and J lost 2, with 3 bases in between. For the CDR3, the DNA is TGTGCCAGCAGTGAAGGGCCCTACAATGAGCAGTTCTTC. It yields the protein CASSEGPYNEQFF.

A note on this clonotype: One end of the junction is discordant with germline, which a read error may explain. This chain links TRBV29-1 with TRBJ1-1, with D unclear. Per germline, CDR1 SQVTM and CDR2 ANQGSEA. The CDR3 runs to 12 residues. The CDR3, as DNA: TGCAGCGTTGAATCTTGGGAGGACTGGGCTTCCTTT. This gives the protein CSVESWEDWASF.

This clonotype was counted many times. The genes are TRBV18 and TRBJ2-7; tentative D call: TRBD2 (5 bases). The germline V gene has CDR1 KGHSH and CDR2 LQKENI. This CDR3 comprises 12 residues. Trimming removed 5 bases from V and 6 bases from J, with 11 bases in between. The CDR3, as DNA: TGTGCCAGCTCATCCAGACGGGGCGAGCAGTACTTC. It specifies CASSSRRGEQYF.

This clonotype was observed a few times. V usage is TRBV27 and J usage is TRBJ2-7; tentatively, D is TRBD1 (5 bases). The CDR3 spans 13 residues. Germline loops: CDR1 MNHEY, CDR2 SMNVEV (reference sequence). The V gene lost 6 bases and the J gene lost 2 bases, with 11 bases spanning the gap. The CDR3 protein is CASRDMQAYEQYF. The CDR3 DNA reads TGTGCCAGCAGGGACATGCAAGCCTACGAGCAGTACTTC.

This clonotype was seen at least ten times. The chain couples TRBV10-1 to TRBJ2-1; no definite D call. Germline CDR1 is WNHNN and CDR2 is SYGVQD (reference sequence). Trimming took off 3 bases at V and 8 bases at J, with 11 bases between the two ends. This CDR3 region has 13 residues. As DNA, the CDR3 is TGCGCCAGCAGTGAACCCCCTGGCGATGAGCAGTTCTTC. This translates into CASSEPPGDEQFF.

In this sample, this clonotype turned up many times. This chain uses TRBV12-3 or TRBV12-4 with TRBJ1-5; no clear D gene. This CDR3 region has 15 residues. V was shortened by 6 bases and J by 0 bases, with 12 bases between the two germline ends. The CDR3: CASSPATNSNQPQHF. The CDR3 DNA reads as TGTGCCAGCAGCCCAGCAACGAATAGCAATCAGCCCCAGCATTTT.

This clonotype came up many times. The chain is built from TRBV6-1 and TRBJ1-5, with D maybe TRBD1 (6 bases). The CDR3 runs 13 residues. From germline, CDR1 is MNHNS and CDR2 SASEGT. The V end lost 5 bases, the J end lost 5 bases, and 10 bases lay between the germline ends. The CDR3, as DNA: TGTGCCAGCAGTCCCCAGGGGCATCAGCCCCAGCATTTT. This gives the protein CASSPQGHQPQHF.

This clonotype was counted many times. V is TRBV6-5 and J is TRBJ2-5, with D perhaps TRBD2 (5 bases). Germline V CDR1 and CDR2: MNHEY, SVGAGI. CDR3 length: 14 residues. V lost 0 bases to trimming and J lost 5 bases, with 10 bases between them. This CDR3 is CASSYSGSRETQYF. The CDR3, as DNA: TGTGCCAGCAGTTACTCAGGGAGCCGGGAGACCCAGTACTTC.